Shown below are 5 T cell receptor beta chains from a single sample sequenced in a study of cytomegalovirus exposure and HLA in healthy donors. PCR employed 60 Vbeta and 13 Jbeta primers. Assay: immunoSEQ multiplex PCR; the TCRdb copy retains only in-frame clones and omits some. The sample table includes just over 150,000 clones. The specimen sequenced was PBMCs. These receptors were taken from a woman aged 60-75 years in good health and CMV-seronegative.

V gene TRBV1 combines with J gene TRBJ1-5; the table's D call TRBD1 went unverified against the DNA. TRBV1 is an annotated pseudogene. CDR3 length equals 17 residues. This chain's CDR3 is CTSSQRTGLYSNQPQHF. CDR3 nucleotide sequence: TGCACCAGCAGCCAGAGGACAGGCCTTTATAGCAATCAGCCCCAGCATTTT.

The V gene is TRBV7-9, the J gene TRBJ2-6; possibly TRBD1 for D (6 bases). Germline CDR1 is SEHNR and CDR2 is FQNEAQ (reference sequence). The CDR3 consists of 18 residues. V shed 4 bases and J shed 0 bases, with 16 bases lying between them. The CDR3 DNA reads as TGTGCCAGCAGCTCCCCCCGGGACAAAAACTCTGGGGCCAACGTCCTGACTTTC. It translates to CASSSPRDKNSGANVLTF.

This rearrangement joins TRBV6-5 to TRBJ2-3; the match to TRBD2 covers 9 bases. Germline V gene lookup returns CDR1 MNHEY and CDR2 SVGAGI. The V and J ends lost 2 bases and 4 bases, in that order; junction bases with no gene match: 4. The CDR3 length is 15 residues. Here the CDR3 DNA reads TGTGCCAGCAGTTACGGCGGGGGGGACTCAGATACGCAGTATTTT. It translates to CASSYGGGDSDTQYF.

CDR3 in amino acids: CASSLGGGSQNPYGYTF. The CDR3 DNA is TGCGCCAGCAGCTTGGGTGGCGGCTCCCAAAACCCATATGGCTACACCTTC. The rearrangement uses TRBV5-1 and TRBJ1-2; D remains unclear. CDR1 is SGHRS and CDR2 is YFSETQ in the germline V gene. Trimming left V 0 bases short and J 5 bases short, with 20 bases between. The CDR3 runs 17 residues.

The chain recombines TRBV9 with TRBJ1-5; 7 positions match TRBD1. The CDR3 loop spans 15 amino acids. The germline gives CDR1 SGDLS, CDR2 YYNGEE. Trimming at V came to 3 bases and at J to 6 bases, leaving 9 bases not matched to a gene. DNA for the CDR3: TGTGCCAGCAGCGCCACAGGGGCGCTGGCTCAGCCCCAGCATTTT. Its translation: CASSATGALAQPQHF.